This T cell receptor (beta chain) derives from a study of T cell changes during pregnancy in multiple sclerosis. CDR1 and CDR2 (germline): KGHSH, LQKENI. Deletions cut 10 bases from V and 4 bases from J, with 22 bases between. This CDR3 is 15 amino acids long. Only in-frame clones appear in the TCRdb table, and some are missing; sequencing was by immunoSEQ multiplex PCR. The sample includes about 45,000 clones, more than 85% of them seen just once. The clonotype was recovered from a female donor with multiple sclerosis, enrolled in a pregnancy study. The chain combines TRBV18 with TRBJ1-1; D is uncertain. The input for sequencing was CD8+ T cells from peripheral blood mononuclear cells, taken in the second trimester of pregnancy. Here the CDR3 reads CATLPTVGRGTEAFF. Written as DNA, the CDR3 is TGTGCCACCCTCCCCACGGTGGGTCGGGGCACTGAAGCTTTCTTT.